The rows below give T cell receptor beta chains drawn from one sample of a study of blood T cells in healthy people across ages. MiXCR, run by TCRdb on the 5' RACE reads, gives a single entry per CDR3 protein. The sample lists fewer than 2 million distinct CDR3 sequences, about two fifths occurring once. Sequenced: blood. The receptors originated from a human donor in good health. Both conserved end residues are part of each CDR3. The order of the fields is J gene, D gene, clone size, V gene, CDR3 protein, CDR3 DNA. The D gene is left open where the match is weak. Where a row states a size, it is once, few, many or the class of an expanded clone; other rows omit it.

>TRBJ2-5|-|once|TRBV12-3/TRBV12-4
CASSSQQGTEETQYF
TGTGCCAGCAGCTCTCAACAGGGAACAGAAGAGACCCAGTACTTC
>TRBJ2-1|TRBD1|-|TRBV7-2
CASSFRGPGTGEQFF
TGTGCCAGCAGCTTTAGGGGGCCCGGCACAGGAGAGCAGTTCTTC
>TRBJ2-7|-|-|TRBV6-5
CASSSLLDTDGKISYEQYF
TGTGCCAGCAGTTCCCTCCTCGACACCGACGGGAAGATCTCCTACGAGCAGTACTTC
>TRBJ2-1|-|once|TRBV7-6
CASSLATVPDNEQFF
TGTGCCAGCAGCTTAGCAACGGTTCCTGACAATGAGCAGTTCTTC
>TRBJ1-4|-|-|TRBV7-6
CASSSQLRGSTNEKLFF
TGCGCCAGCAGCTCACAATTGAGAGGTTCAACTAATGAAAAACTGTTTTTT
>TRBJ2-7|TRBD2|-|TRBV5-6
CASSYRSSGVYEQYF
TGTGCCAGCAGCTACCGGTCTAGCGGGGTTTACGAGCAGTACTTC
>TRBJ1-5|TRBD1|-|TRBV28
CASSLWEQGRSQPQHF
TGTGCCAGCAGTTTATGGGAACAGGGGCGAAGTCAGCCCCAGCATTTT
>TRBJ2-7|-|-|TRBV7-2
CASSSYKNRVHEQYF
TGTGCCAGCAGCTCGTATAAAAACAGGGTCCACGAGCAGTACTTC
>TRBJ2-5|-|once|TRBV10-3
CAISESRGGAQYF
TGTGCCATCAGTGAGTCGAGAGGGGGGGCACAGTACTTC
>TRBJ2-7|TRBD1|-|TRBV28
CASSPPGQGAEQYF
TGTGCCAGCAGTCCGCCGGGACAGGGAGCCGAGCAGTACTTC
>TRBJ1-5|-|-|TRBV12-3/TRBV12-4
CASSLGGGQQDQPQHF
TGTGCCAGCAGTTTAGGGGGCGGGCAGCAAGATCAGCCCCAGCATTTT
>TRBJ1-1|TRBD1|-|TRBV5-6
CASTPTSTGIISSGTEAFF
TGTGCCAGCACCCCGACATCGACAGGGATTATTTCTTCCGGGACTGAAGCTTTCTTT
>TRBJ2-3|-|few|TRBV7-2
CASSSPPEPDTQYF
TGTGCCAGCAGCTCCCCCCCAGAGCCAGATACGCAGTATTTT
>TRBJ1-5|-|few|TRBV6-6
CASSSRRLSNQPQHF
TGTGCCAGCAGTTCGCGACGGCTTAGCAATCAGCCCCAGCATTTT
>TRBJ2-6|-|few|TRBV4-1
CASSRVYSGANVLTF
TGCGCCAGCAGCCGAGTTTACTCTGGGGCCAACGTCCTGACTTTC
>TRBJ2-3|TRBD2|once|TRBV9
CASSAGGGTTDTQYF
TGTGCCAGCAGCGCGGGCGGGGGTACCACAGATACGCAGTATTTT
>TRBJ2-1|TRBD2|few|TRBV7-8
CASSRIRPGLAGLSSYNEQFF
TGTGCCAGCAGCCGGATTCGGCCGGGACTAGCGGGGTTAAGCTCCTACAATGAGCAGTTCTTC
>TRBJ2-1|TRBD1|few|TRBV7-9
CASNSDRGPHNEQFF
TGTGCCAGCAACTCCGACAGGGGGCCCCACAATGAGCAGTTCTTC
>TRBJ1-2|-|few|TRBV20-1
CSAERVGNYGYTF
TGCAGTGCGGAGAGAGTCGGTAACTATGGCTACACCTTC
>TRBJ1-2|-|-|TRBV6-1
CASSDNPRGNYGYTF
TGTGCCAGCAGTGACAATCCCCGGGGGAACTATGGCTACACCTTC
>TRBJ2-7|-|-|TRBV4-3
CASSQDWAGVSYEQYF
TGCGCCAGCAGCCAAGATTGGGCAGGGGTTTCGTACGAGCAGTACTTC
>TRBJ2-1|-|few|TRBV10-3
CAIRTHGTTGSYNEQFF
TGTGCCATCAGAACCCACGGGACCACCGGCTCCTACAATGAGCAGTTCTTC
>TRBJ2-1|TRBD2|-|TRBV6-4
CASSGRLAGGHYYNEQFF
TGTGCCAGCAGTGGTCGACTAGCGGGGGGCCATTACTACAATGAGCAGTTCTTC
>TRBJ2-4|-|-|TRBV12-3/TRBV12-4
CASSSTAGWNEQYF
TGTGCCAGCAGTTCAACGGCAGGGTGGAATGAGCAGTACTTC
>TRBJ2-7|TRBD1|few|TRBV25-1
CASSGTGIREQYF
TGTGCCAGCAGTGGGACAGGGATACGCGAGCAGTACTTC
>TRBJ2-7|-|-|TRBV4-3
CASSQVRGSGEQYF
TGCGCCAGCAGCCAAGTTAGAGGTTCGGGCGAGCAGTACTTC
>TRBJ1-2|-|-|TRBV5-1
CASSLGGSGGYTF
TGCGCCAGCAGCTTGGGGGGCAGCGGAGGCTACACCTTC
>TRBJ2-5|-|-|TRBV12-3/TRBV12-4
CASSPTGAPQETQYF
TGTGCCAGCAGTCCAACTGGGGCGCCTCAAGAGACCCAGTACTTC
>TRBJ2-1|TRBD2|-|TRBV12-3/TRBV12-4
CASSLRTSGDLNEQFF
TGTGCCAGCAGTCTCAGGACTAGCGGGGACCTAAATGAGCAGTTCTTC
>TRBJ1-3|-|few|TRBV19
CASSIAGSGNTIYF
TGTGCCAGTAGTATCGCAGGGTCTGGAAACACCATATATTTT
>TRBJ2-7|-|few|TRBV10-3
CAISDKGSSYEQYF
TGTGCCATCAGTGACAAGGGATCCTCCTACGAGCAGTACTTC
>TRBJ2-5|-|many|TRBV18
CASSPRGGQETQYF
TGTGCCAGCAGTCCCCGGGGAGGCCAAGAGACCCAGTACTTC
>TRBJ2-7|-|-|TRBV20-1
CSARTPGTHYEQYF
TGCAGTGCTAGGACGCCGGGGACACACTACGAGCAGTACTTC
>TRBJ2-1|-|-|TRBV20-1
CSARDGYGEQFF
TGCAGTGCTAGAGACGGGTACGGTGAGCAGTTCTTC
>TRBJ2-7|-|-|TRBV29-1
CSVERWGEQYF
TGCAGCGTTGAAAGGTGGGGCGAGCAGTACTTC
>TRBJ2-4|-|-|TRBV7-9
CASSLDLGNIQYF
TGTGCCAGCAGCTTAGACCTGGGAAACATTCAGTACTTC
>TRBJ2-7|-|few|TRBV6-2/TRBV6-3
CASSSPVGGEQYF
TGTGCCAGCAGTTCTCCCGTCGGGGGAGAGCAGTACTTC
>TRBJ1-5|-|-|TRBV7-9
CASTLEGTNQPQHF
TGTGCCAGCACCTTAGAGGGTACCAATCAGCCCCAGCATTTT
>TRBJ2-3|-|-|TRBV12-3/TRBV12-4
CASSPGVFPDTQYF
TGTGCCAGCAGCCCGGGGGTTTTCCCAGATACGCAGTATTTT
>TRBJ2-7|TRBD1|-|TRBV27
CASSPTGAPSLEQYF
TGTGCCAGCAGTCCGACAGGGGCCCCTTCCCTCGAGCAGTACTTC
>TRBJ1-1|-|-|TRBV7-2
CASSPWEVNTEAFF
TGTGCCAGCAGCCCGTGGGAGGTGAACACTGAAGCTTTCTTT
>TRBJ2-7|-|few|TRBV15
CATSSPSGTDEQYF
TGTGCCACCAGCAGCCCATCCGGGACGGACGAGCAGTACTTC
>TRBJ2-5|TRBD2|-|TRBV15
CATSSDSSGGWETQYF
TGTGCCACCAGCAGTGATTCTAGCGGGGGATGGGAGACCCAGTACTTC
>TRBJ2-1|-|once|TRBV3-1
CASSPGAGPGNEQFF
TGTGCCAGCAGCCCGGGGGCGGGGCCCGGGAATGAGCAGTTCTTC
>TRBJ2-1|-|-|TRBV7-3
CASSWRKSSYNEQFF
TGTGCCAGCAGCTGGCGAAAGAGCTCCTACAATGAGCAGTTCTTC
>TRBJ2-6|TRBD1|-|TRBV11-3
CASSFLQGAYGANVLTF
TGTGCCAGCAGCTTTTTGCAGGGGGCTTATGGGGCCAACGTCCTGACTTTC
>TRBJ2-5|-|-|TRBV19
CASSTLEGAQYF
TGTGCCAGTAGTACCCTAGAAGGGGCCCAGTACTTC
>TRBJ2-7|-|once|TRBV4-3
CASSQEMVSSYEQYF
TGCGCCAGCAGCCAAGAAATGGTCAGCTCCTACGAGCAGTACTTC
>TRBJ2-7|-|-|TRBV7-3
CASSAGGPQQYF
TGTGCCAGCAGCGCTGGCGGTCCCCAGCAGTACTTC
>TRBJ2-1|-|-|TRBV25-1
CASRETGTFNEQFF
TGTGCCAGCAGGGAGACAGGAACCTTCAATGAGCAGTTCTTC
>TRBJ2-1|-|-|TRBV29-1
CSVARGTSSYNEQFF
TGCAGCGTGGCCCGGGGGACGAGCTCCTACAATGAGCAGTTCTTC